This T cell receptor beta chain comes out of a study of molecular identifiers for immune sequencing clone quantification. MiXCR, applied by TCRdb to the PCR reads, yields one record per CDR3 protein. The repertoire has under 800,000 distinct CDR3 sequences, around 25% of them found once; the top ten carry 0.6% to 0.9%. V was trimmed by 3 bases and J by 1 base, leaving 8 bases between them. The CDR3 extends over 14 amino acids. The germline V gene has CDR1 MDHEN and CDR2 SYDVKM. This clonotype was obtained from a human donor in good health. Some libraries in this study had Jurkat cell RNA spiked in. The sequencing input was naive CD8+ T cells from blood, with Jurkat cell RNA spiked in. Subset meaning: FACS-sorted CD8+CD4-CCR7+CD45RA+ naive T cells. V usage is TRBV28 and J usage is TRBJ2-3; D call uncertain. CDR3 in amino acids: CASSFAFGTDTQYF. CDR3 bases: TGTGCCAGCAGTTTTGCCTTTGGCACAGATACGCAGTATTTT.